This T cell receptor (beta chain) was sequenced for a study of OX40 agonist ivuxolimab in advanced cancers. TCRdb keeps only in-frame clones here, not all; method: immunoSEQ multiplex PCR. The table has 20,000 or so clones, 80% to 90% seen once. CDR3 length: 13 residues. CDR1 MNHEY and CDR2 SMNVEV come from the germline V gene (reference sequence). The V and J ends lost 10 bases and 0 bases respectively, with 10 bases between them. The receptor was derived from an adult with an advanced solid tumor such as melanoma, head and neck, liver or kidney cancer. The chain employs TRBV27 and TRBJ1-5; D ambiguous. The sample here was CD4+ or CD8+ T cells sorted from blood, taken in a trial of the OX40 agonist ivuxolimab. The CDR3 bases are TGTGCCATAGGCCTTTATAGCAATCAGCCCCAGCATTTT. Translation gives CAIGLYSNQPQHF.